This T cell receptor beta chain comes out of a study of cytomegalovirus exposure and HLA in healthy donors. PCR used 60 Vbeta primers and 13 Jbeta primers. Data came from immunoSEQ multiplex PCR; TCRdb stores just in-frame clones and leaves some out. Of approximately 160,000 clones listed, around 72% are singletons. Despite likely unrecorded immune exposures, the donors were nominally healthy at the time of sampling. The length of the CDR3 is 17 residues. The ends lost 1 base at V and 4 bases at J; junction bases unmatched: 5. Germline V gives CDR1 LGHNA, CDR2 YSLEER. Study observations and caveats: When analyzed later, the rates of TCR association showed variation by HLA locus, with DRB1 the most and HLA-C the fewest. A previous analysis found most TCR beta V segments productive roughly 87% or roughly 30% of the time. Excluded: some indistinguishable V segments such as TRBV6-2 and TRBV6-3.

With regard to this clone: The antigen remains undetermined.

Sequences were obtained from PBMCs. The clonotype was recovered from a young man in good health and CMV-seronegative. The gene calls are TRBV4-3 and TRBJ2-3; 13 bases are a match to TRBD2. The CDR3 DNA follows: TGCGCCAGCAGCCAAGCCCCGGGACTAGCGGGACCAGATACGCAGTATTTT. Residues: CASSQAPGLAGPDTQYF.